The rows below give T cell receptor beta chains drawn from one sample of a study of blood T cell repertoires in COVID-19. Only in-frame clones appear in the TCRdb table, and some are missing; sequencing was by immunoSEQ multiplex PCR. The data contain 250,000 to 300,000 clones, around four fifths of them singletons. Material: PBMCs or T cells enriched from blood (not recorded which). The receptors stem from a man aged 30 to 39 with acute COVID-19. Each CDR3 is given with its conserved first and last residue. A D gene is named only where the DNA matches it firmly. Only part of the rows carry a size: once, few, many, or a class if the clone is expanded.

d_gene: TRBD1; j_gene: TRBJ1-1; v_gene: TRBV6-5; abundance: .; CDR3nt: TGTGCCAGCAGACCTACAGGGGTGTCGGGCACTGAAGCTTTCTTT; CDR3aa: CASRPTGVSGTEAFF
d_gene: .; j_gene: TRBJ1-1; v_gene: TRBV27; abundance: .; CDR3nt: TGTGCCAGCAGTTTATATCGGGGATACAACACTGAAGCTTTCTTT; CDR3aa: CASSLYRGYNTEAFF
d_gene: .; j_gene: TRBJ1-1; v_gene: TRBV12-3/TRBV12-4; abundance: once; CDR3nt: TGTGCCAGCAGCTTAGACCCTCTAGCTGAAGCTTTCTTT; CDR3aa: CASSLDPLAEAFF
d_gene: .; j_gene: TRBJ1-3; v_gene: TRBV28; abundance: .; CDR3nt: TGTGCCAGCAGTTTGGCGGACTCTGGAAACACCATATATTTT; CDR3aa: CASSLADSGNTIYF
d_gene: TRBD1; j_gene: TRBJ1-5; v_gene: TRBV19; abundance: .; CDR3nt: TGTGCCAGTAGTCAACAGGGGGCGCGGCAGCCCCAGCATTTT; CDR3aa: CASSQQGARQPQHF
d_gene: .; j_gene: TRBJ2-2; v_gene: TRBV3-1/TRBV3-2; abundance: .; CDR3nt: TGTGCCAGCAGCCAAGAACGGAGAACCGGGGAGCTGTTTTTT; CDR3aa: CASSQERRTGELFF
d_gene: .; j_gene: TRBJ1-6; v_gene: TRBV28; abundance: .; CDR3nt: TGTGCCAGCAGTCAGGACAGAATTAATTCACCCCTCCACTTT; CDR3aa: CASSQDRINSPLHF
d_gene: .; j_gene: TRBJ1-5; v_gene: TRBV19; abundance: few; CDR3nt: TGTGCCAGTAGTAGCAGCCAGGGTTTTTCTCAGCCCCAGCATTTT; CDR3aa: CASSSSQGFSQPQHF
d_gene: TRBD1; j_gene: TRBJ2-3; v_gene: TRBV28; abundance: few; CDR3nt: TGTGCCAGCAGTCGACAGGGGGTAGCGGATACGCAGTATTTT; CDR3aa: CASSRQGVADTQYF
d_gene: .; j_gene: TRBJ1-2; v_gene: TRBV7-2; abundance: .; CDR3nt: TGTGCCAGCAGCTTAGACAGGATGGTAAATGGCTACACCTTC; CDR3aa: CASSLDRMVNGYTF
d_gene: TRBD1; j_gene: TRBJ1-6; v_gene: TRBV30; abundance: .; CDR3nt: TGTGCCGCAAGACAGGGAATTAATTCACCCCTCCACTTT; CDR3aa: CAARQGINSPLHF
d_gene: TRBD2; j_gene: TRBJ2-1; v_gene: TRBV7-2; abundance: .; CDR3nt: TGTGCCAGCAGCCAAGCGGGGTCAACCTACAATGAGCAGTTCTTC; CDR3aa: CASSQAGSTYNEQFF
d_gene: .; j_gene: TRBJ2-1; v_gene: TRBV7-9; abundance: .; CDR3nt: TGTGCCAGCAGCCCAAGGACAGACTACAATGAGCAGTTCTTC; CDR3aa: CASSPRTDYNEQFF
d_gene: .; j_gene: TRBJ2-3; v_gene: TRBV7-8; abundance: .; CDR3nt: TGTGCCAGCAGCTTAGGCAATTCGCGGAACACAGATACGCAGTATTTT; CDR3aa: CASSLGNSRNTDTQYF
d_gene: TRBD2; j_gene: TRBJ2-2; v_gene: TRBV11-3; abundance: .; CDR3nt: TGTGCCAGCAGCCCCCGTCGACTAGCGGGGGACACCGGGGAGCTGTTTTTT; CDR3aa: CASSPRRLAGDTGELFF
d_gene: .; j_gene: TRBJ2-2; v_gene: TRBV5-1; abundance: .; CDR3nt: TGTGCCAGCAGCTTGAGGCAGGGGACCGGGGAGCTGTTTTTT; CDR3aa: CASSLRQGTGELFF